This TCR beta chain was captured in a study of CXCR3-negative and CXCR3-positive naive CD8 T cells. Overall study findings and caveats: CXCR3-negative naive cells had less hydrophobic TRB CDR3s than did CXCR3-positive naive cells.

To note about this clonotype: Its antigen remains unknown.

UMI-labeled 5' RACE TRB cDNA libraries were prepared from the cells. Using the 5' RACE reads, TCRdb records one entry per CDR3 protein without DNA. Here the sample table reports 75,000 to 100,000 distinct CDR3 sequences. There are 15 residues in the CDR3. Germline lookup yields CDR1 SGHAT and CDR2 FQNNGV. The chain uses TRBV11-2 and TRBJ1-1; TCRdb returns TRBD1, unconfirmable since there is no DNA. This TCR was sampled from a human donor in good health. Some clones in this sample may be carry-over from other donors' samples. Sequencing used naive CXCR3+ CD8+ T cells from blood. Regarding subset: CD45RO-CCR7+CD27+CD95- naive CD8+ T cells expressing CXCR3 (TNR3+). The CDR3 loop reads CASSLQQGMNTEAFF.